Listed here are 25 T cell receptor beta chains from one sample, sequenced in a study of CD8 T cells in ankylosing spondylitis. Study-level findings and limits: One TCR beta motif, made up of under ten highly homologous variants, appeared characteristic of ankylosing spondylitis blood.

One entry per CDR3 protein, called by TCRdb with MiXCR from the 5' RACE reads. The profile shows about 800,000 distinct CDR3 sequences, 12% of them singletons. The antigens these receptors bind are not known. The sequencing sample was made of blood, either unsorted or a sorted T cell fraction (not recorded which). These receptors all come from a male donor with ankylosing spondylitis.

This clonotype was seen many times. The rearrangement uses TRBV6-1 and TRBJ2-2; 8 bases are shared with TRBD2. Unmatched junction bases numbered 12, after V lost 5 bases and J lost 4 bases. Germline CDR1 is MNHNS and CDR2 is SASEGT. The CDR3 contains 17 residues. The CDR3 coding sequence is TGTGCCAGCAGTCCAAACTTAGCGGGAACAATCACCGGGGAGCTGTTTTTT. It codes for CASSPNLAGTITGELFF.

The V and J genes are TRBV6-1 and TRBJ2-2; D is unresolved. Germline V gene sequence: CDR1 MNHNS, CDR2 SASEGT. The CDR3 totals 15 residues. V was clipped by 3 bases and J by 7 bases, with 15 bases between them. The CDR3 is CASSDPGSTVGELFF. CDR3 DNA sequence: TGTGCCAGCAGTGACCCCGGGTCCACGGTCGGGGAGCTGTTTTTT.

In regard to this clonotype: Possible read error: a much larger clone is one base away. This sequence joins TRBV3-1 and TRBJ1-1, with D tentatively TRBD1 (5 bases). CDR3 size: 16 residues. Germline lookup yields CDR1 LGHDT and CDR2 YNNKEL (reference sequence). In DNA, the CDR3 is TGTGCCAGAAGCCACCCAAGACAAGGGGTAGGAACTGAAGCTTTCTTT. This sequence encodes CARSHPRQGVGTEAFF. Full variable domain (missing parts from reference TRBV3-1 and TRBJ1-1): DTAVSQTPKYLVTQMGNDKSIKCEQNLGHDTMYWYKQDSKKFLKIMFSYNNKELIINETVPNRFSPKSPDKAHLNLHINSLELGDSAVYFCARSHPRQGVGTEAFFGQGTRLTVV.

This clonotype was seen at least ten times. The CDR3 sequence is CSVRQPGALNYGYTF. As DNA, the CDR3 is TGCAGCGTCCGACAGCCAGGGGCACTTAACTATGGCTACACCTTC. V and J are TRBV29-1 and TRBJ1-2, with D perhaps matching TRBD1 (6 bases). The V gene lost 6 bases and the J gene lost 1 base, with 18 bases spanning the gap. The germline CDR1 and CDR2 sequences are SQVTM and ANQGSEA. The CDR3 spans 15 residues.

This clonotype was observed many times. The chain couples TRBV29-1 to TRBJ2-7, with TRBD2 matching 11 bases. V dropped 7 bases and J dropped 6; count of bases not matched to a gene: 5. The CDR3 contains 12 residues. Germline lookup yields CDR1 SQVTM and CDR2 ANQGSEA. Here the CDR3 DNA reads TGCAGCGGACTAGCGGGATGGGGCGAGCAGTACTTC. Its translation: CSGLAGWGEQYF.

This chain connects TRBV20-1 to TRBJ2-2; D is unresolved. Germline CDR1 reads DFQATT; CDR2 reads SNEGSKA (reference sequence). CDR3 length: 15 residues. V lost 2 bases and J 4 bases, leaving 14 bases between the germline ends. The CDR3 sequence is CSARPFRTSTGELFF. CDR3 coding DNA: TGCAGTGCTAGACCCTTCAGGACCTCCACCGGGGAGCTGTTTTTT.

This clonotype was counted a few times. V usage is TRBV5-1 and J usage is TRBJ2-7; the D is unclear. CDR3 length: 14 amino acids. V was cut by 0 bases and J by 7 bases, with 14 bases left in between. The germline V gene encodes CDR1 SGHRS and CDR2 YFSETQ. CDR3 protein: CASSLAPGLWEQYF. The CDR3 nucleotides are TGCGCCAGCAGCTTGGCTCCGGGCCTTTGGGAGCAGTACTTC.

This clonotype was found many times. The rearrangement joins TRBV29-1 to TRBJ1-2, with D maybe TRBD1 (6 bases). CDR1 is SQVTM and CDR2 is ANQGSEA in the germline V gene. Deletions cut 3 bases from V and 6 bases from J, with 20 bases between. This CDR3 has 15 residues. The CDR3 nucleotides are TGCAGCGTTGATAATGGGGGCGACCTATCCAATGGCTACACCTTC. Translating it yields CSVDNGGDLSNGYTF.

The chain employs TRBV7-2 and TRBJ1-1; unclear D gene. CDR1 is SGHTA and CDR2 is FQGNSA in the germline V gene. V lost 0 bases and J 6 bases, leaving 11 bases between the germline ends. CDR3 length: 14 residues. The CDR3 DNA reads TGTGCCAGCAGCTTAGCCCGGGAAGACGCTGAAGCTTTCTTT. Its translation: CASSLAREDAEAFF.

This clonotype was counted ten times or more. The genes are TRBV10-3 and TRBJ1-2; D gene ambiguous. Trimming stripped 5 bases from V and 5 bases from J, with 21 bases between. CDR1 is ENHRY and CDR2 is SYGVKD in the germline V gene. This CDR3 contains 16 residues. The CDR3 sequence: CAISPQGSALGYGYTF. CDR3 coding DNA: TGTGCCATCAGTCCACAAGGCTCGGCGCTCGGGTATGGCTACACCTTC.

V is TRBV7-2 and J is TRBJ1-6, with D unclear. CDR1 is SGHTA and CDR2 is FQGNSA in the germline V gene. Trimming took 5 bases from V and 9 from J, leaving 20 bases between them. There are 16 residues in the CDR3. CDR3 loop: CASSPRSQSIGSPLHF. In DNA form, the CDR3 reads TGTGCCAGCAGCCCGAGGTCGCAGTCTATAGGTTCACCCCTCCACTTT.

In this sample, this clonotype turned up many times. This chain uses TRBV29-1 with TRBJ2-2; D is uncertain. The V gene lost 0 bases and the J gene lost 2 bases, with 4 bases spanning the gap. The CDR3 has 13 residues. CDR1 is SQVTM, CDR2 ANQGSEA, per germline. This CDR3 reads CSVEDINTGELFF. The CDR3 region has the DNA TGCAGCGTTGAAGATATCAACACCGGGGAGCTGTTTTTT.

The V and J genes are TRBV6-6 and TRBJ1-3, with unresolved D. The CDR3 sequence is 12 residues long. Germline V gives CDR1 MNHNY, CDR2 SVGAGI (reference sequence). The ends were cut back, 2 bases at V and 2 bases at J, with 1 base in the middle. The CDR3: CASSYAGNTIYF. CDR3 DNA: TGTGCCAGCAGTTACGCTGGAAACACCATATATTTT.

This clonotype was detected a few times. The chain is built from TRBV6-6 and TRBJ2-1, with TRBD1 matching 7 bases. This CDR3 has 12 amino acids. The V gene's germline CDR1 is MNHNY and CDR2 SVGAGI (reference sequence). V trimming: 7 bases; J trimming: 7 bases; junction bases outside the gene matches: 4. The DNA of the CDR3 is TGTGCCAGCACCCAGGGGGAGAATGAGCAGTTCTTC. It codes for CASTQGENEQFF.

This clonotype was seen more than once but under ten times. The junction and the germline gene differ at one end; a read error may be behind it. The J gene is TRBJ1-1, the V gene TRBV6-5; D is perhaps TRBD1 (6 bases). CDR3 size: 15 residues. The V gene's germline CDR1 is MNHEY and CDR2 SVGAGI. The CDR3 is CASSYSRTVDTEAFF. CDR3 coding DNA: TGTGCCAGCAGTTACTCGAGGACAGTTGACACTGAGGCTTTCTTT.

V is TRBV9 and J is TRBJ2-7; tentatively, D is TRBD1 or TRBD2 (5 bases each). CDR1 and CDR2 from the germline V gene are SGDLS and YYNGEE. This CDR3 has 13 amino acids. V lost 7 bases to trimming and J lost 6 bases, with 17 bases between them. Here the CDR3 reads CASAGTSQGEQYF. The CDR3 DNA reads as TGTGCCAGCGCCGGGACGTCCCAGGGCGAGCAGTACTTC.

This chain connects TRBV9 to TRBJ2-3, with TRBD2 matching 10 bases. The J segment lost 5 bases and the V segment lost 1 base, leaving 10 bases of the junction unmatched. CDR1 is SGDLS, CDR2 YYNGEE, per germline. The CDR3 consists of 17 residues. The CDR3 protein is CASSVISGGTGGDTQYF. In DNA, the CDR3 is TGTGCCAGCAGCGTAATTAGCGGGGGGACCGGGGGAGATACGCAGTATTTT.

This clonotype was detected a few times. V usage is TRBV11-2 and J usage is TRBJ2-2; 10 bases fit TRBD2. Trimming at V came to 2 bases and at J to 5 bases, leaving 11 bases not matched to a gene. This CDR3 region has 18 residues. CDR1 is SGHAT and CDR2 is FQNNGV in the germline V gene. This CDR3 reads CASSLFTAGGPRTGELFF. The CDR3 bases are TGTGCCAGCAGCTTATTTACAGCGGGAGGGCCGCGGACCGGGGAGCTGTTTTTT.

The V and J genes are TRBV15 and TRBJ2-5; a weak D match, TRBD2 (5 bases). The CDR3 is made up of 12 amino acids. CDR1 LNHNV and CDR2 YYDKDF come from the germline V gene (reference sequence). Trimming removed 0 bases from V and 7 bases from J, with 6 bases in between. CDR3 DNA sequence: TGTGCCACCAGCAGAGACAGCGGGACCCAGTACTTC. Residues: CATSRDSGTQYF.

This clonotype appeared a few times. The V call is TRBV11-2, the J call TRBJ2-1, with 11 positions matching TRBD2. Germline CDR1 SGHAT, CDR2 FQNNGV. The CDR3 contains 18 residues. V was clipped by 4 bases and J by 0 bases; unmatched bases: 8. DNA of the CDR3: TGTGCCAGCAGCTCCATAGCGGGGGGGCGCGGCTCCTACAATGAGCAGTTCTTC. Residues: CASSSIAGGRGSYNEQFF.

The sample holds many counts of this clonotype. The chain couples TRBV5-1 to TRBJ1-6; no definite D call. The V gene's germline CDR1 is SGHRS and CDR2 YFSETQ. V gave up 1 base and J gave up 8 bases, with 10 bases separating them. There are 14 residues in the CDR3. In DNA, the CDR3 is TGCGCCAGCAGCTTGTCGGGCAGGCATTCACCCCTCCACTTT. Translated, it gives CASSLSGRHSPLHF.

This clonotype was detected a few times. V is TRBV7-9 and J is TRBJ2-1; D tentatively reads TRBD1 or TRBD2 (7 bases each). V shed 6 bases and J shed 9 bases, with 24 bases lying between them. Per the germline V gene, CDR1 is SEHNR and CDR2 is FQNEAQ (reference sequence). The CDR3 covers 16 residues. DNA of the CDR3: TGTGCCAGCAGAAATGATCAATACAGGGGCGGGGGTGAGCAGTTCTTC. It specifies CASRNDQYRGGGEQFF.

This clonotype was found many times. The chain couples TRBV10-3 to TRBJ2-3, with 10 bases matching TRBD1. V gave up 6 bases and J gave up 3 bases; unmatched junction bases: 3. Germline values: CDR1 ENHRY, CDR2 SYGVKD. The CDR3 is 14 residues long. CDR3 sequence reads: CAISPGQGTDTQYF. The CDR3, as DNA: TGTGCCATCAGCCCGGGACAGGGGACAGATACGCAGTATTTT.

The chain employs TRBV4-3 and TRBJ1-1; a possible D gene is TRBD1 (5 bases). The CDR3 contains 14 residues. V was pared by 4 bases and J by 6 bases, with 15 bases between. Germline assignment: CDR1 LGHNA and CDR2 YSLEER. CDR3: CASSRPVGAPEAFF. The CDR3 nucleotides read TGCGCCAGCAGCCGCCCCGTCGGGGCTCCTGAAGCTTTCTTT.

This clonotype showed up many times. The CDR3 sequence is CASSLAGVRETQYF. CDR3 in DNA: TGTGCCAGCAGCTTAGCAGGAGTGCGAGAGACCCAGTACTTC. The chain combines TRBV7-9 with TRBJ2-5; D is uncertain. Germline assignment: CDR1 SEHNR and CDR2 FQNEAQ (reference sequence). V was clipped by 0 bases and J by 4 bases, with 9 bases between them. CDR3 size: 14 residues.